The sequence of this T cell receptor beta chain was determined in a study of blood T cells in healthy people across ages. This clonotype was counted only a few times. The CDR3 is 13 amino acids. The V and J ends lost 3 bases and 0 bases respectively, with 6 bases between them. Per germline, CDR1 DFQATT and CDR2 SNEGSKA (reference sequence). A second PCR, run for about 6 to 11 cycles, used a sample-barcoded 5' primer plus a J-beta primer mix. With 12 random nucleotides, a template-switch adaptor tagged each individual cDNA molecule. TCRdb re-called the 5' RACE reads through MiXCR, storing one row per CDR3 protein. The sample has fewer than 1 million distinct CDR3 sequences; approximately 44% are singletons.

What was sequenced was blood. The receptor was derived from a man between 60 and 75 years old in good health. The V gene is TRBV20-1, the J gene TRBJ1-5; D possibly corresponds to TRBD1 (6 bases). As DNA, the CDR3 is TGCAGTGCTAGGACAGGTAGCAATCAGCCCCAGCATTTT. Protein sequence: CSARTGSNQPQHF.